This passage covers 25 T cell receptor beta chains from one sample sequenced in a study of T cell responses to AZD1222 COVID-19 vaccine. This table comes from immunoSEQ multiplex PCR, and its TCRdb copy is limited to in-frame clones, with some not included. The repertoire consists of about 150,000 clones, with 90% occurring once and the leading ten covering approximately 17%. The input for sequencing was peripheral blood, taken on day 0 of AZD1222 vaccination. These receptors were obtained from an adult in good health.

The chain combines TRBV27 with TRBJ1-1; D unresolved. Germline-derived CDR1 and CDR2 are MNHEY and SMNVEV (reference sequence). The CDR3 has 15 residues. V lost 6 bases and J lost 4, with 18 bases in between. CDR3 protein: CASSPLAHEGTEAFF. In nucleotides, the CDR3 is TGTGCCAGCAGCCCGTTGGCTCACGAGGGCACTGAAGCTTTCTTT.

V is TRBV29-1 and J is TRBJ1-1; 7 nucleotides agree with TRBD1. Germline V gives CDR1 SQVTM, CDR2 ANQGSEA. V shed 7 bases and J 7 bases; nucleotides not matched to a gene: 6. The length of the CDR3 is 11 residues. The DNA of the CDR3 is TGCAGCGGTGCCGGGACAGTTGAAGCTTTCTTT. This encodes CSGAGTVEAFF.

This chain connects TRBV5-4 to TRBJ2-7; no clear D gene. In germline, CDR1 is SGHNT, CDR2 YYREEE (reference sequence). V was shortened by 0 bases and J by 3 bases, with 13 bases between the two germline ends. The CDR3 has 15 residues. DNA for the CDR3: TGTGCCAGCAGCTTGGGGGGAAACCAAAACTACGAGCAGTACTTC. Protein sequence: CASSLGGNQNYEQYF.

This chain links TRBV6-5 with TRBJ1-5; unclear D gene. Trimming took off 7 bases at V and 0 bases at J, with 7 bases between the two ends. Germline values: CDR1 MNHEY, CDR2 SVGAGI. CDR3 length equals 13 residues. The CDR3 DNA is TGTGCCAGCAATGGGGATAGCAATCAGCCCCAGCATTTT. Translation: CASNGDSNQPQHF.

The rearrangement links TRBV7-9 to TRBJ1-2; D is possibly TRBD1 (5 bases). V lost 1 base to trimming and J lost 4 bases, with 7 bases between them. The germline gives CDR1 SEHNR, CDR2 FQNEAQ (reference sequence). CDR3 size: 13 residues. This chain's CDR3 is CASSLDRPYGYTF. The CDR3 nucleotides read TGTGCCAGCAGCTTAGACAGGCCCTATGGCTACACCTTC.

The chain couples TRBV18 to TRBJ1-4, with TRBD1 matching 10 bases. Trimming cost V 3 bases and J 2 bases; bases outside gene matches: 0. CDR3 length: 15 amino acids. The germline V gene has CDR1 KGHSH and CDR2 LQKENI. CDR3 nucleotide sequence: TGTGCCAGCTCACCGACAGGGGGCACTAATGAAAAACTGTTTTTT. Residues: CASSPTGGTNEKLFF.

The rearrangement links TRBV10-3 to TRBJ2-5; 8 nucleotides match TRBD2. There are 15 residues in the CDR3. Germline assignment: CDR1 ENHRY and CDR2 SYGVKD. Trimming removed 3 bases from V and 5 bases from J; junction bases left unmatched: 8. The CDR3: CAISETRTSRETQYF. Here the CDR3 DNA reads TGTGCCATCAGTGAAACGCGGACTAGCAGGGAGACCCAGTACTTC.

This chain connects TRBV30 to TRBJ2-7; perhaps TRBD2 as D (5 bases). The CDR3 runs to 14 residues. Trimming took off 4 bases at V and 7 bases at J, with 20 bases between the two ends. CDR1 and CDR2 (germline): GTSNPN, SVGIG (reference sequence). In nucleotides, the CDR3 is TGTGCCTGGACCCTTCCGGGGAGATGGGAAGAGCAGTACTTC. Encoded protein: CAWTLPGRWEEQYF.

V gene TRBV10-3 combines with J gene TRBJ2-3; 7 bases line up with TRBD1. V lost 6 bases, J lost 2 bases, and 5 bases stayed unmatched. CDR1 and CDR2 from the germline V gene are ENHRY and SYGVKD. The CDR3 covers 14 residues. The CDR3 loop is CAISKQGLTDTQYF. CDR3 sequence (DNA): TGTGCCATCAGCAAACAGGGGCTCACAGATACGCAGTATTTT.

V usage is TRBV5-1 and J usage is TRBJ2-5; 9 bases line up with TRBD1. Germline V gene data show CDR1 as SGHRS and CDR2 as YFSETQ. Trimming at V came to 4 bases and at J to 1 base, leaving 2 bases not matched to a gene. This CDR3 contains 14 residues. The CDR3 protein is CASSRTGAQETQYF. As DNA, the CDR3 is TGCGCCAGCAGCCGGACAGGGGCCCAAGAGACCCAGTACTTC.

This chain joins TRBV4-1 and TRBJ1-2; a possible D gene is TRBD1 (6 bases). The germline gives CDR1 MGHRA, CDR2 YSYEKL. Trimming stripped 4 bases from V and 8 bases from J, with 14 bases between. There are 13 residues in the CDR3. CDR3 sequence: CASSPYTGFGYTF. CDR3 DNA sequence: TGCGCCAGCAGCCCGTATACAGGGTTCGGCTACACCTTC.

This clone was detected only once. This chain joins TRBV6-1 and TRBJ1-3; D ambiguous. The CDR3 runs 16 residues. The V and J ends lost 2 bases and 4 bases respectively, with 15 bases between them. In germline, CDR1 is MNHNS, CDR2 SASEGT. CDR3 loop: CASSESFPGGGNTIYF. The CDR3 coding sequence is TGTGCCAGCAGTGAAAGTTTCCCCGGTGGAGGAAACACCATATATTTT.

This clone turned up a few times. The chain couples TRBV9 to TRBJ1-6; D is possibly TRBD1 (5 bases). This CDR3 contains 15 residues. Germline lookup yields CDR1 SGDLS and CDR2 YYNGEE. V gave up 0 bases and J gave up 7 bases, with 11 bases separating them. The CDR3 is CASSVAETANSPLHF. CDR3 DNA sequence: TGTGCCAGCAGCGTAGCAGAGACAGCCAATTCACCCCTCCACTTT.

The CDR3 protein is CASSLGAGETQYF. CDR3 nucleotide sequence: TGCGCCAGCAGCTTGGGCGCTGGAGAGACCCAGTACTTC. The rearrangement uses TRBV5-1 and TRBJ2-5; no firm D call. Germline assignment: CDR1 SGHRS and CDR2 YFSETQ. V gave up 0 bases and J gave up 4 bases, with 7 bases separating them. This CDR3 has 13 amino acids.

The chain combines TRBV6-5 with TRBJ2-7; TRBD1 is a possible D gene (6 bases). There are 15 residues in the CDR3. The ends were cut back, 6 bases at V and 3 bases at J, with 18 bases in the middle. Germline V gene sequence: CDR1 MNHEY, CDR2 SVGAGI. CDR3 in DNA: TGTGCCAGCAGGTCAACCGGGACACTCTTCTACGAGCAGTACTTC. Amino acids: CASRSTGTLFYEQYF.

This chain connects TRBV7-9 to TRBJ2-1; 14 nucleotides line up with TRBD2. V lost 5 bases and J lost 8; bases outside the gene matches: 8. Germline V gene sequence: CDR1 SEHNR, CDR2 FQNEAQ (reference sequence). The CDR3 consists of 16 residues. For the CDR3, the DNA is TGTGCCAGCAGCCCGGGACTAGCGGGAGTGGGCGATGAGCAGTTCTTC. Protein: CASSPGLAGVGDEQFF. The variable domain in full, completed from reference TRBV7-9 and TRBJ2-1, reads DTGVSQNPRHKITKRGQNVTFRCDPISEHNRLYWYRQTLGQGPEFLTYFQNEAQLEKSRLLSDRFSAERPKGSFSTLEIQRTEQGDSAMYLCASSPGLAGVGDEQFFGPGTRLTVL.

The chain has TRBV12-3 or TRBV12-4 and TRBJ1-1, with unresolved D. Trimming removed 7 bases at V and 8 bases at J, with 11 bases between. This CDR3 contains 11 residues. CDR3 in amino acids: CASTTRTEAFF. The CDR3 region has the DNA TGTGCCAGCACCACTCGGACCGAAGCTTTCTTT.

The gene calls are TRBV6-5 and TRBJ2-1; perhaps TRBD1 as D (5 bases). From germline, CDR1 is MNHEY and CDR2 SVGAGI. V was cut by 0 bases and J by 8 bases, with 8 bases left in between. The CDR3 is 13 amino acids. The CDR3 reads CASSYSGADEQFF. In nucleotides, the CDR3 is TGTGCCAGCAGTTACTCAGGGGCCGATGAGCAGTTCTTC.

In DNA form, the CDR3 reads TGTGCCAGTCAATCCATCTCTGGAAACACCATATATTTT. Protein sequence: CASQSISGNTIYF. V is TRBV19 and J is TRBJ1-3; no clear D. The germline CDR1 and CDR2 sequences are LNHDA and SQIVND (reference sequence). Trimming pared 8 bases from V and 0 bases from J, leaving 8 bases between. The CDR3 is 13 residues long.

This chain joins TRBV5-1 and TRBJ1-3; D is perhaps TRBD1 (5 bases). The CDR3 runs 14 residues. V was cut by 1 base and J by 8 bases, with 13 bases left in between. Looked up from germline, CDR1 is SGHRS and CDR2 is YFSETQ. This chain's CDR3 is CASSLQGAGDTIYF. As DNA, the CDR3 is TGCGCCAGCAGCTTGCAGGGTGCGGGAGACACCATATATTTT.

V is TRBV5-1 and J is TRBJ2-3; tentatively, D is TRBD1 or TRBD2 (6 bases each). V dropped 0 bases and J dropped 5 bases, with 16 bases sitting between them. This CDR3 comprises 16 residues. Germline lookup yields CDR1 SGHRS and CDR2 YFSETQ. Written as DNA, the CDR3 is TGCGCCAGCAGCTTGGCCCCGGGGGAAGGGGGAGATACGCAGTATTTT. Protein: CASSLAPGEGGDTQYF.

In DNA form, the CDR3 reads TGTGCCAGCAGCTTAGCGCCGGACAGGGGGTACAATGAGCAGTTCTTC. It encodes CASSLAPDRGYNEQFF. J is TRBJ2-1 and V is TRBV7-6, with TRBD1 matching 10 bases. J was trimmed by 4 bases and V by 0 bases; bases with no gene match: 3. In germline, CDR1 is SGHVS, CDR2 FNYEAQ. CDR3 length: 16 amino acids. Based on the CDR3 plus reference TRBV7-6 and TRBJ2-1, the full variable domain is GAGVSQSPRYKVTKRGQDVALRCDPISGHVSLYWYRQALGQGPEFLTYFNYEAQQDKSGLPNDRFSAERPEGSISTLTIQRTEQRDSAMYRCASSLAPDRGYNEQFFGPGTRLTVL.

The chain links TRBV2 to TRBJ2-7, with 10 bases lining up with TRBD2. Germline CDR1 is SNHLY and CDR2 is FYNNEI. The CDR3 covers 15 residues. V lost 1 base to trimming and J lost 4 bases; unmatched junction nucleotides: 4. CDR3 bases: TGTGCCAGCAGTGAAGAGCGGGGGGGCCCGTACGAGCAGTACTTC. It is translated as CASSEERGGPYEQYF.

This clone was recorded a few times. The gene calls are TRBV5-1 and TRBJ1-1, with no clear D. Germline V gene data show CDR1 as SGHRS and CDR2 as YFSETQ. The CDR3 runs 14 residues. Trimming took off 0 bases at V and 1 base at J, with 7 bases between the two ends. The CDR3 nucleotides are TGCGCCAGCAGCTTGGATGCGGGGAACACTGAAGCTTTCTTT. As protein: CASSLDAGNTEAFF.

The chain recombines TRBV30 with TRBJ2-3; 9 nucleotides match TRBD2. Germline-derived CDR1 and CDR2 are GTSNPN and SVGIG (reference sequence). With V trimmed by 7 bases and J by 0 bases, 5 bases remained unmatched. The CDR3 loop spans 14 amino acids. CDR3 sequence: CASISGGSTDTQYF. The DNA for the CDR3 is TGTGCCTCCATTAGCGGGGGTAGCACAGATACGCAGTATTTT.